The entry below gives a single T cell receptor beta chain sequence along with its context. The target antigen is unknown. Germline V gene data show CDR1 as MGHDK and CDR2 as SYGVNS. The CDR3 covers 15 residues. Every sample had its cDNA made across eight separate reactions. Reanalyzing the 5' RACE reads, TCRdb keeps one entry per CDR3 protein, without DNA. Listed are under 200,000 distinct CDR3 sequences; 2.8% falls within the top ten. These data belong to a study of monozygotic twins with inflammatory bowel disease. General study results and limits: The inverse Simpson measure of TCRbeta diversity was lower in IBD patients than in healthy co-twins. Support was lacking for any single strong IBD-associated signal or clonotype.

What was sequenced was blood. V and J are TRBV25-1 and TRBJ1-3; TCRdb picks TRBD1, but there is no DNA to check that call. The TCR sequence derives from a human donor with ulcerative colitis or Crohn's disease, or a healthy co-twin of an affected twin (not recorded which). The CDR3 spells CASSESRTIGNTIYF.